This T cell receptor beta chain was obtained from a study of shared T cell receptors in the human thymus. The junction had 10 bases not matched to a gene; V was cut back by 4 bases and J by 2 bases. CDR1 is SNHLY, CDR2 FYNNEI, per germline. CDR3 length: 18 amino acids. This table comes from immunoSEQ multiplex PCR, and its TCRdb copy is limited to in-frame clones, with some not included. Among 500,000 to 850,000 clones listed, around 87% were seen once. A further study also used this sample, focusing on human thymus T cells. That paper notes: Resections were taken during corrective heart surgery, and the thymus tissue came from these.

The chain uses TRBV2 and TRBJ2-3, with 12 bases aligning to TRBD2. Sequencing used thymocytes. This TCR was sampled from a boy under three years old with a congenital heart defect. In DNA form, the CDR3 reads TGTGCCAGCAGTGGCAGGCTAGCGGGAGGGGATCACACAGATACGCAGTATTTT. Amino acids: CASSGRLAGGDHTDTQYF.